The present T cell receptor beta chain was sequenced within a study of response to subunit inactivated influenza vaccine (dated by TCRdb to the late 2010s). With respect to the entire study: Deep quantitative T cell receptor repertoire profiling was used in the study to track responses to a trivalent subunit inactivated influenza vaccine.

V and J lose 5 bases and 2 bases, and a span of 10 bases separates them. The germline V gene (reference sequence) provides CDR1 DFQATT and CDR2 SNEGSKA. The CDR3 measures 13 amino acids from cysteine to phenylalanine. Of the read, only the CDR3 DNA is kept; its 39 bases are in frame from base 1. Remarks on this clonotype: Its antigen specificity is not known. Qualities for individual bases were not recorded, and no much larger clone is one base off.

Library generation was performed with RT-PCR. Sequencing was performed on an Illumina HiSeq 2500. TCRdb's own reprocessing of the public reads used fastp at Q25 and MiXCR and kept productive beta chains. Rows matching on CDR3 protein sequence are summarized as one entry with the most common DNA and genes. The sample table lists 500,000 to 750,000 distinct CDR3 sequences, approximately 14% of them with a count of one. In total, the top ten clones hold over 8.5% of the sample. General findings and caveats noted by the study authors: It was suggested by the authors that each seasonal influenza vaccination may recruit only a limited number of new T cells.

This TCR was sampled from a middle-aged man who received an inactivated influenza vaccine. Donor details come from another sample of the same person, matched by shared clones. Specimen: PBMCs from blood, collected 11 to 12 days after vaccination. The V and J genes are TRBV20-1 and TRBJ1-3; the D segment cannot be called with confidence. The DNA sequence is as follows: TGCAGTGCTCAAGATATGGCTGGAAACACCATATATTTT. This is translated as CSAQDMAGNTIYF.